This entry features one T cell receptor beta chain sequence. The source of the sample is a study of blood T cell repertoires in COVID-19. Study overall: Material from acute and convalescent COVID-19 was sourced from the United States, Italy and Spain. PBMCs, B-cell-depleted T cells, or T cells provided the cDNA or gDNA that made up the material.

Study processing details: Estimated nucleated cell counts came from reference gene primer amplification. Sequencing was performed with immunoSEQ multiplex PCR; in TCRdb, only in-frame clones are kept and a portion is missing. V, J and clone size derive from that table, while D and trimming were established from the DNA sequence. The table records roughly 280,000 clones, around 80% of them present only once. CDR3 length: 13 amino acids. Trimming removed 7 bases from V and 3 bases from J; junction bases left unmatched: 2. Germline V lookup: CDR1 SNHLY, CDR2 FYNNEI. The chain recombines TRBV2 with TRBJ2-5; 10 nucleotides align to TRBD2. The sequenced material came from peripheral blood. The clonotype originates from a man aged 55 to 70 with acute or convalescent COVID-19. The CDR3 bases are TGTGCCAGCAATCTAGCGGGGGAAGAGACCCAGTACTTC. Amino acids: CASNLAGEETQYF.